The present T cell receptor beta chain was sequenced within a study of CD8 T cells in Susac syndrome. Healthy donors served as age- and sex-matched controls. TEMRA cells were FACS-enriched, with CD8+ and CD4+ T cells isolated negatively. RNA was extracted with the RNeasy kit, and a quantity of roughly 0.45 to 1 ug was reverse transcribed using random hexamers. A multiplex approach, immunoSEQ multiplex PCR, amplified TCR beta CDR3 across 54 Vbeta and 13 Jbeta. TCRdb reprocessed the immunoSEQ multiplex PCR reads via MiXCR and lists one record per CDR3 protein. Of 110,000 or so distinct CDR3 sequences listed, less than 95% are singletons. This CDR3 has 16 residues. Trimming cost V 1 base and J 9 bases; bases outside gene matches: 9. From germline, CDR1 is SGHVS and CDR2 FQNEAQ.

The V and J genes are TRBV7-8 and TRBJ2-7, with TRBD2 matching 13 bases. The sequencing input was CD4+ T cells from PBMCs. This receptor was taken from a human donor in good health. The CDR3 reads CASSLGRLAGGGVQYF. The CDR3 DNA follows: TGTGCCAGCAGCTTAGGACGACTAGCGGGAGGCGGAGTGCAGTACTTC.